The present TCR beta chain was sequenced within a study of blood T cell repertoires in COVID-19. In the study overall: Acute and convalescent COVID-19 specimens originated in the United States, Italy and Spain. Nucleic acid was either cDNA or gDNA, and it came from T cells, B-cell-depleted T cells, or PBMCs.

Per the original data handling: Estimated nucleated cell counts came from reference gene primer amplification. Some clones are missing from TCRdb's copy, which holds only in-frame ones; the method was immunoSEQ multiplex PCR. Clonal size and the V and J genes are those of that table, whereas D and trimming came from the DNA. This table holds 140,000 or so clones, around three quarters found once. The CDR3 is 16 residues long. Trimming took 2 bases from V and 1 from J; bases not matched to a gene: 2. CDR1 is SGHDT, CDR2 YYEEEE, per germline. The sequenced sample consisted of peripheral blood. The receptor's source is a man aged 55 to 70 with acute or convalescent COVID-19. The chain combines TRBV5-6 with TRBJ2-1; 11 positions agree with TRBD2. The CDR3: CASSFLAGGSYNEQFF. The DNA for the CDR3 is TGTGCCAGCAGCTTCCTAGCGGGAGGTTCCTACAATGAGCAGTTCTTC.